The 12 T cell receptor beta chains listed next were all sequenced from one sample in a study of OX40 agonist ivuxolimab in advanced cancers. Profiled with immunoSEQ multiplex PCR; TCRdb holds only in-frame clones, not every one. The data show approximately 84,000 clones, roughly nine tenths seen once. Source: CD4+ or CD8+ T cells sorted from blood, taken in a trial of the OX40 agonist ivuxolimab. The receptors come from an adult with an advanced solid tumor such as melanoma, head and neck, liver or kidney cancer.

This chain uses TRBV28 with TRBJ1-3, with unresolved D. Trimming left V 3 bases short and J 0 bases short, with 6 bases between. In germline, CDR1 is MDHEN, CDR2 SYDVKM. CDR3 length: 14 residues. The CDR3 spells CASSLYSSGNTIYF. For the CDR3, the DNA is TGTGCCAGCAGTTTGTACAGCTCTGGAAACACCATATATTTT.

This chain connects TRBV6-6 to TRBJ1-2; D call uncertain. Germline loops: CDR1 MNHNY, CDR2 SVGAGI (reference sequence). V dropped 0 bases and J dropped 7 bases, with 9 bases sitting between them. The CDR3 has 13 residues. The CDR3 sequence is CASSYSLTLGYTF. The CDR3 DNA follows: TGTGCCAGCAGTTACTCGTTGACGCTTGGCTACACCTTC.

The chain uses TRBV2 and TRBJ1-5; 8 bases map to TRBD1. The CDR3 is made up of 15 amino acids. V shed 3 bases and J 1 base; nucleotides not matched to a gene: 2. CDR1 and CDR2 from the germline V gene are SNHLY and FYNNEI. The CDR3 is CASSDRGLSNQPQHF. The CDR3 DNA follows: TGTGCCAGCAGTGACAGGGGGCTGAGCAATCAGCCCCAGCATTTT.

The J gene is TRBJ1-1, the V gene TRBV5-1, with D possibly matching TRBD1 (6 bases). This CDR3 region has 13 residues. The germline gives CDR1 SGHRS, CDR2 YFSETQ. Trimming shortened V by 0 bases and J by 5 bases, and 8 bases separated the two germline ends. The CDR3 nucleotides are TGCGCCAGCAGCTTGGACAGGGAAACTGAAGCTTTCTTT. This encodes CASSLDRETEAFF.

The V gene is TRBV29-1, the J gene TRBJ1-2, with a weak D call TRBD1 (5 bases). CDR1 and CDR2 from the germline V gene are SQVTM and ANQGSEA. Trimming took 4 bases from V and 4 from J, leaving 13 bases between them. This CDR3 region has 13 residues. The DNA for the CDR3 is TGCAGCGTTGTGCAGGGATCGGGCTATGGCTACACCTTC. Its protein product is CSVVQGSGYGYTF.

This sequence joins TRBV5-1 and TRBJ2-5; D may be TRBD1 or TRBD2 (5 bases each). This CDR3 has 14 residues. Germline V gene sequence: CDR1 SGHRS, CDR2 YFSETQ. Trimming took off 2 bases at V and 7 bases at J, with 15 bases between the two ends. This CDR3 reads CASSLSPGRGTQYF. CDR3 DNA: TGCGCCAGCAGCTTAAGCCCGGGAAGGGGGACCCAGTACTTC.

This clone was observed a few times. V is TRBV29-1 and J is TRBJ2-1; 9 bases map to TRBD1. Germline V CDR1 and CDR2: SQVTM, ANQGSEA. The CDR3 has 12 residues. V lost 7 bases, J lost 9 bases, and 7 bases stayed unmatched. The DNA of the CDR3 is TGCAGCGGCCACAGGGGGCAAGGTGAGCAGTTCTTC. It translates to CSGHRGQGEQFF.

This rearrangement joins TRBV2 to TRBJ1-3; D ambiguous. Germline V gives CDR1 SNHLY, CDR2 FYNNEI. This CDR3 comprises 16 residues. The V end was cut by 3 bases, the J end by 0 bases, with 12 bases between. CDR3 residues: CASSDPGDYSGNTIYF. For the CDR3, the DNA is TGTGCCAGCAGTGATCCAGGAGATTACTCTGGAAACACCATATATTTT.

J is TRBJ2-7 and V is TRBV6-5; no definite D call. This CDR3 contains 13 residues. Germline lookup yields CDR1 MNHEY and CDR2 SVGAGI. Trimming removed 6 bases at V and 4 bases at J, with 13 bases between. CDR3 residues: CASSQDPLYEQYF. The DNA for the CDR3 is TGTGCCAGCAGCCAGGACCCCTTATACGAGCAGTACTTC.

CDR3 loop: CASSILPGANTEAFF. Here the CDR3 DNA reads TGTGCCAGTAGTATTCTACCAGGGGCGAACACTGAAGCTTTCTTT. V usage is TRBV19 and J usage is TRBJ1-1; D is possibly TRBD1 (6 bases). CDR1 is LNHDA, CDR2 SQIVND, per germline (reference sequence). V lost 3 bases, J lost 1 base, and 12 bases lay in between. The length of the CDR3 is 15 residues.

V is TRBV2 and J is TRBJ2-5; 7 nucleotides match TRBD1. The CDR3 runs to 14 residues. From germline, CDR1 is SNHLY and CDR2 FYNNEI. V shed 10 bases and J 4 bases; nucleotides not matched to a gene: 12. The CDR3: CATEDRAAGETQYF. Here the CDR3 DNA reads TGTGCCACCGAAGACAGGGCGGCGGGAGAGACCCAGTACTTC.

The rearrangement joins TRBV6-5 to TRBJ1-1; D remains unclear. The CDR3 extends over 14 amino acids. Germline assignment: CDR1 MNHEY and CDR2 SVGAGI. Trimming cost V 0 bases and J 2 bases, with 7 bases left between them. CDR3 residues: CASSYSSINTEAFF. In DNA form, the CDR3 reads TGTGCCAGCAGTTACTCGTCGATAAACACTGAAGCTTTCTTT.